This T cell receptor beta chain emerged from a study of T cell responses to AZD1222 COVID-19 vaccine. Between the trimmed V and J ends, which lost 9 bases and 11 bases, there was a span of 17 bases. Looked up from germline, CDR1 is MDHEN and CDR2 is SYDVKM. This CDR3 has 12 residues. Profiling relied on immunoSEQ multiplex PCR, and the TCRdb table lists in-frame clones only, not all of them. The table shows over 100,000 clones, with around 85% occurring only once. This sequence was found in an adult in good health. This sequence joins TRBV28 and TRBJ1-5; no reliable D call. The input for sequencing was peripheral blood, taken on day 0 of AZD1222 vaccination. The CDR3 loop reads CASWTPLGAQHF. Written as DNA, the CDR3 is TGTGCCAGTTGGACCCCCCTCGGGGCCCAGCATTTT.